These 30 T cell receptor beta chains originate from one sample sequenced in a study of T cells in tumors after PD-1 blockade. Assay: immunoSEQ multiplex PCR; the TCRdb copy retains only in-frame clones and omits some. The sample carries 60,000 to 70,000 clones, about 74% recorded once. The starting material was PBMCs, obtained after anti-PD-1 treatment. These receptor sequences come from a human donor with basal cell carcinoma.

This clone was detected only a few times. The chain couples TRBV6-2 or TRBV6-3 to TRBJ2-5, with D unresolved. Germline loops: CDR1 MNHEY, CDR2 SVGEGT. This CDR3 has 13 residues. Trimming took off 2 bases at V and 5 bases at J, with 9 bases between the two ends. The CDR3, as DNA: TGTGCCAGCAGTTACGAGGTTGGGGAGACCCAGTACTTC. This sequence encodes CASSYEVGETQYF.

The rearrangement joins TRBV4-2 to TRBJ2-7; TRBD2 is a possible D gene (5 bases). The CDR3 runs 16 residues. CDR1 LGHNA and CDR2 YNFKEQ come from the germline V gene. Trimming pared 4 bases from V and 2 bases from J, leaving 18 bases between. The DNA for the CDR3 is TGTGCCAGCAGCCCAGCCGGGTCGGGATCAACCTACGAGCAGTACTTC. Translating it yields CASSPAGSGSTYEQYF.

This chain links TRBV5-4 with TRBJ2-7; possibly TRBD1 for D (6 bases). Germline CDR1 SGHNT, CDR2 YYREEE (reference sequence). Trimming stripped 3 bases from V and 1 base from J, with 17 bases between. The CDR3 is made up of 16 amino acids. CDR3 region: CASSSIPGQKSYEQYF. CDR3 in DNA: TGTGCCAGCAGCTCAATACCGGGACAAAAATCCTACGAGCAGTACTTC.

The J gene is TRBJ1-2, the V gene TRBV5-4; D possibly corresponds to TRBD1 (5 bases). The CDR3 has 14 amino acids. CDR1 and CDR2 (germline): SGHNT, YYREEE (reference sequence). The V end lost 3 bases, the J end lost 4 bases, and 13 bases lay between the germline ends. The CDR3 here is CASSSKQASYGYTF. CDR3 coding DNA: TGTGCCAGCAGCTCGAAACAGGCCAGCTATGGCTACACCTTC. The full variable domain, rest sourced from reference TRBV5-4 and TRBJ1-2, is ETGVTQSPTHLIKTRGQQVTLRCSSQSGHNTVSWYQQALGQGPQFIFQYYREEENGRGNFPPRFSGLQFPNYSSELNVNALELDDSALYLCASSSKQASYGYTFGSGTRLTVV.

J is TRBJ1-2 and V is TRBV19, with D possibly being TRBD1 (5 bases). The CDR3 contains 14 residues. V lost 3 bases to trimming and J lost 8 bases, with 16 bases between them. Germline V gives CDR1 LNHDA, CDR2 SQIVND (reference sequence). The CDR3, as DNA: TGTGCCAGTAGTATCCGCGGCAGGGCTTGGGGCTACACCTTC. As protein: CASSIRGRAWGYTF. Full variable domain (rest looked up from reference TRBV19 and TRBJ1-2): DGGITQSPKYLFRKEGQNVTLSCEQNLNHDAMYWYRQDPGQGLRLIYYSQIVNDFQKGDIAEGYSVSREKKESFPLTVTSAQKNPTAFYLCASSIRGRAWGYTFGSGTRLTVV.

V is TRBV18 and J is TRBJ2-7, with no clear D. Per germline, CDR1 KGHSH and CDR2 LQKENI. V lost 4 bases, J lost 4 bases, and 5 bases lay in between. The CDR3 has 11 residues. CDR3 sequence: CASSQYYEQYF. The CDR3 coding sequence is TGTGCCAGCTCACAATATTACGAGCAGTACTTC.

This clone showed up just a few times. The J gene is TRBJ1-3, the V gene TRBV30; TRBD1 aligns across 10 bases. V lost 1 base, J lost 4 bases, and 4 bases stayed unmatched. The germline CDR1 and CDR2 sequences are GTSNPN and SVGIG (reference sequence). This CDR3 has 15 amino acids. This chain's CDR3 is CAWSGTGGKGNTIYF. CDR3 in DNA: TGTGCCTGGAGTGGGACAGGGGGGAAAGGAAACACCATATATTTT.

V is TRBV5-1 and J is TRBJ2-7, with TRBD1 identical over 7 bases. Trimming took 3 bases from V and 0 from J; bases not matched to a gene: 3. Germline CDR1 and CDR2: SGHRS and YFSETQ. This CDR3 comprises 14 residues. The CDR3 sequence: CASSWDSYSYEQYF. The CDR3 region has the DNA TGCGCCAGCAGCTGGGACAGTTACTCCTACGAGCAGTACTTC. Combining the CDR3 with reference TRBV5-1 and TRBJ2-7 gives the whole variable domain KAGVTQTPRYLIKTRGQQVTLSCSPISGHRSVSWYQQTPGQGLQFLFEYFSETQRNKGNFPGRFSGRQFSNSRSEMNVSTLELGDSALYLCASSWDSYSYEQYFGPGTRLTVT.

This chain uses TRBV10-1 with TRBJ2-4; D is possibly TRBD2 (7 bases). This CDR3 spans 13 amino acids. V dropped 5 bases and J dropped 8 bases, with 13 bases sitting between them. Per the germline V gene, CDR1 is WNHNN and CDR2 is SYGVQD (reference sequence). The CDR3 is CASSRGAGDIQYF. Here the CDR3 DNA reads TGCGCCAGCAGTCGGGGGGCTGGAGACATTCAGTACTTC.

As DNA, the CDR3 is TGTGCCAGCAGCCGTGGGAGCGGGGGTTCCAATGAGCAGTTCTTC. Protein: CASSRGSGGSNEQFF. The chain couples TRBV3-1 (or the pseudogene TRBV3-2) to TRBJ2-1, with 8 nucleotides matching TRBD2. Per germline, CDR1 LGHDT and CDR2 YNNKEL (reference sequence). V shed 4 bases and J 6 bases; nucleotides not matched to a gene: 8. The CDR3 totals 15 residues.

CDR3 nucleotide sequence: TGTGCCACCAGCTCTAACGGGGCCTGGGATGAAAAACTGTTTTTT. Protein: CATSSNGAWDEKLFF. This sequence joins TRBV15 and TRBJ1-4; a weak D match, TRBD1 (5 bases). Per germline, CDR1 LNHNV and CDR2 YYDKDF (reference sequence). CDR3 size: 15 residues. Trimming stripped 5 bases from V and 6 bases from J, with 16 bases between.

The rearrangement joins TRBV6-1 to TRBJ1-2; D is possibly TRBD1 (5 bases). The CDR3 has 15 amino acids. The V gene lost 1 base and the J gene lost 7 bases, with 16 bases spanning the gap. CDR1 and CDR2 from the germline V gene are MNHNS and SASEGT. Here the CDR3 DNA reads TGTGCCAGCAGTGAAGAGGGGAGTACGGTTGGTGGCTACACCTTC. It codes for CASSEEGSTVGGYTF.

J is TRBJ1-1 and V is TRBV27, with 8 bases fitting TRBD1. There are 11 residues in the CDR3. CDR1 and CDR2 from the germline V gene are MNHEY and SMNVEV (reference sequence). J lost 11 bases, V lost 6 bases, and 5 bases had no gene match. CDR3 amino acids: CASRTGEGAFF. In nucleotides, the CDR3 is TGTGCCAGCAGGACAGGGGAAGGTGCTTTCTTT.

The genes are TRBV5-1 and TRBJ1-4; D remains ambiguous. Trimming removed 0 bases at V and 2 bases at J, with 8 bases between. This CDR3 comprises 15 residues. CDR1 and CDR2 (germline): SGHRS, YFSETQ. CDR3 amino acids: CASSLEGFTNEKLFF. In DNA, the CDR3 is TGCGCCAGCAGCTTGGAAGGGTTCACTAATGAAAAACTGTTTTTT.

The chain combines TRBV14 with TRBJ1-5; D remains unclear. Germline assignment: CDR1 SGHDN and CDR2 FVKESK. V was clipped by 0 bases and J by 7 bases, with 7 bases between them. The CDR3 is 13 residues long. In DNA, the CDR3 is TGTGCCAGCAGCCAAGATGGAGTGCAGCCCCAGCATTTT. This translates into CASSQDGVQPQHF.

This clone was picked up one time. J is TRBJ1-1 and V is TRBV25-1, with D perhaps matching TRBD1 (5 bases). Germline V CDR1 and CDR2: MGHDK, SYGVNS. The CDR3 is 14 amino acids. The V gene lost 6 bases and the J gene lost 4 bases, with 15 bases spanning the gap. The CDR3 here is CASRARGRITEAFF. CDR3 bases: TGTGCCAGCAGGGCTCGGGGACGCATCACTGAAGCTTTCTTT.

This rearrangement joins TRBV10-1 to TRBJ1-4, with 7 bases matching TRBD1. V lost 8 bases, J lost 7 bases, and 4 bases stayed unmatched. The CDR3 has 12 amino acids. Germline V lookup: CDR1 WNHNN, CDR2 SYGVQD (reference sequence). CDR3: CASGDRVEKLFF. For the CDR3, the DNA is TGCGCCAGCGGAGACAGGGTTGAAAAACTGTTTTTT.

This clone occurred a few times. The chain combines TRBV13 with TRBJ2-5; D may match TRBD1 or TRBD2 (6 bases each). Germline lookup yields CDR1 PRHDT and CDR2 FYEKMQ (reference sequence). CDR3 length equals 17 residues. V was clipped by 3 bases and J by 4 bases, with 21 bases between them. Written as DNA, the CDR3 is TGTGCCAGCAGCTTCCCAGGGGACGGGGGAAAGGGAGAGACCCAGTACTTC. Translating gives CASSFPGDGGKGETQYF.

The chain uses TRBV15 and TRBJ2-3; TRBD2 is a possible D gene (7 bases). V was trimmed by 1 base and J by 1 base, leaving 15 bases between them. CDR1 and CDR2 (germline): LNHNV, YYDKDF (reference sequence). The CDR3 is 17 amino acids. The CDR3 DNA sequence: TGTGCCACCAGCAGAGGGAGGGGGGGGACCGGCACAGATACGCAGTATTTT. This sequence encodes CATSRGRGGTGTDTQYF.

This chain uses TRBV19 with TRBJ1-2, with D hard to call. CDR3 size: 13 residues. V lost 6 bases and J lost 6, with 14 bases in between. Germline V gives CDR1 LNHDA, CDR2 SQIVND (reference sequence). The CDR3 is CASRKIDGDGYTF. The CDR3 region has the DNA TGTGCCAGTAGAAAGATCGACGGGGATGGCTACACCTTC.

The rearrangement joins TRBV28 to TRBJ1-2; 10 nucleotides line up with TRBD1. The CDR3 totals 14 residues. Germline CDR1 reads MDHEN; CDR2 reads SYDVKM. Trimming cost V 2 bases and J 6 bases; bases outside gene matches: 3. The CDR3 DNA is TGTGCCAGCAGTTTAGACAGGGGGCGAAATGGCTACACCTTC. Its translation is CASSLDRGRNGYTF.

Only one count was recorded for this clone. The chain combines TRBV5-1 with TRBJ2-5; a possible D gene is TRBD2 (5 bases). The CDR3 loop spans 15 amino acids. Germline lookup yields CDR1 SGHRS and CDR2 YFSETQ. Trimming removed 0 bases at V and 2 bases at J, with 11 bases between. The CDR3 loop is CASSLDGNQQETQYF. CDR3 in DNA: TGCGCCAGCAGCTTGGACGGGAACCAACAAGAGACCCAGTACTTC.

The chain combines TRBV6-1 with TRBJ1-2; 9 bases are a match to TRBD1. Looked up from germline, CDR1 is MNHNS and CDR2 is SASEGT. V dropped 1 base and J dropped 5; count of bases not matched to a gene: 5. The CDR3 spans 15 residues. The CDR3 sequence: CASSEVGQGLYGYTF. In DNA, the CDR3 is TGTGCCAGCAGTGAAGTGGGACAGGGCTTATATGGCTACACCTTC.

CDR3 region: CASSDAGTANEKLFF. CDR3 DNA: TGTGCCAGCAGTGATGCTGGGACAGCTAATGAAAAACTGTTTTTT. The chain has TRBV28 and TRBJ1-4; 7 positions match TRBD1. Germline values: CDR1 MDHEN, CDR2 SYDVKM. Unmatched junction bases numbered 6, after V lost 5 bases and J lost 3 bases. The CDR3 is 15 amino acids.

V and J are TRBV11-3 and TRBJ2-3, with TRBD2 matching over 14 bases. The CDR3 loop spans 18 amino acids. With 5 bases clipped from V and 1 base from J, the junction kept 8 bases outside the gene matches. In germline, CDR1 is SGHNT, CDR2 YENEEA. The CDR3 nucleotides read TGTGCCAGCAGCCCCCGACTAGCGGGGGGGCTGGGCACAGATACGCAGTATTTT. It codes for CASSPRLAGGLGTDTQYF. Full variable domain (missing parts from reference TRBV11-3 and TRBJ2-3): EAGVVQSPRYKIIEKKQPVAFWCNPISGHNTLYWYLQNLGQGPELLIRYENEEAVDDSQLPKDRFSAERLKGVDSTLKIQPAELGDSAVYLCASSPRLAGGLGTDTQYFGPGTRLTVL.

The V gene is TRBV25-1, the J gene TRBJ2-1; D call uncertain. Trimming took 3 bases from V and 7 from J, leaving 4 bases between them. The CDR3 contains 11 residues. Germline assignment: CDR1 MGHDK and CDR2 SYGVNS. DNA of the CDR3: TGTGCCAGCAGTGAGGGGAATGAGCAGTTCTTC. It encodes CASSEGNEQFF. The full variable domain, rest sourced from reference TRBV25-1 and TRBJ2-1, is EADIYQTPRYLVIGTGKKITLECSQTMGHDKMYWYQQDPGMELHLIHYSYGVNSTEKGDLSSESTVSRIRTEHFPLTLESARPSHTSQYLCASSEGNEQFFGPGTRLTVL.

The V call is TRBV2, the J call TRBJ2-5; no clear D. V lost 7 bases and J 0 bases, leaving 12 bases between the germline ends. The CDR3 is 14 amino acids. Germline loops: CDR1 SNHLY, CDR2 FYNNEI. The DNA for the CDR3 is TGTGCCAGCAATCGAGGACCTCACCAAGAGACCCAGTACTTC. It is translated as CASNRGPHQETQYF.

The chain employs TRBV5-1 and TRBJ1-2; the D is unclear. There are 12 residues in the CDR3. The V end was cut by 0 bases, the J end by 9 bases, with 9 bases between. In germline, CDR1 is SGHRS, CDR2 YFSETQ. In DNA form, the CDR3 reads TGCGCCAGCAGCTTGGATCGTGACAGCTACACCTTC. This sequence encodes CASSLDRDSYTF.

The V and J genes are TRBV11-3 and TRBJ2-1, with D perhaps TRBD2 (5 bases). Germline CDR1 is SGHNT and CDR2 is YENEEA. This CDR3 has 13 amino acids. The V gene lost 1 base and the J gene lost 9 bases, with 10 bases spanning the gap. The chain's CDR3 is CASSLGSGSEQFF. DNA for the CDR3: TGTGCCAGCAGCTTAGGGAGCGGTTCTGAGCAGTTCTTC.

This clone has a handful of counts. The J gene is TRBJ2-3, the V gene TRBV28, with 8 positions matching TRBD2. Germline V gene data show CDR1 as MDHEN and CDR2 as SYDVKM. CDR3 size: 14 residues. V dropped 6 bases and J dropped 6; count of bases not matched to a gene: 8. Here the CDR3 DNA reads TGTGCCAGCAGCTGGACTAGCATATGGGATACGCAGTATTTT. Its translation: CASSWTSIWDTQYF.